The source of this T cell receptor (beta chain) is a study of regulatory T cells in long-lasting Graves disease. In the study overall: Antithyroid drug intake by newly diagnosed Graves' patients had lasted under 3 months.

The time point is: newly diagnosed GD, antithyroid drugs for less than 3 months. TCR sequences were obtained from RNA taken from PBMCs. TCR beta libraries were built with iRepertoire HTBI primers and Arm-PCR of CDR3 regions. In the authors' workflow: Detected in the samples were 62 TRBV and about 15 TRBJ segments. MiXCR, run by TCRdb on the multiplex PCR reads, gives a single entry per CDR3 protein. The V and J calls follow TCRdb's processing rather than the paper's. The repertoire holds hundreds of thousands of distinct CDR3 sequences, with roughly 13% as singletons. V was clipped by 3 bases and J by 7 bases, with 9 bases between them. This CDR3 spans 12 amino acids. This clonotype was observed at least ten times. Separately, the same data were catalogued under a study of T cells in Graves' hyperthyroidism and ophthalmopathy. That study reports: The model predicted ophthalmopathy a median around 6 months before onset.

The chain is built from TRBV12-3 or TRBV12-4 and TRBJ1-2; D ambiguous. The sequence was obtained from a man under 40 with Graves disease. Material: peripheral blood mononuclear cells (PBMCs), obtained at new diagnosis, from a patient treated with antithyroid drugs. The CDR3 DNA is TGTGCCAGCAGTTTGACGTTGGGTGGCTACACCTTC. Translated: CASSLTLGGYTF.